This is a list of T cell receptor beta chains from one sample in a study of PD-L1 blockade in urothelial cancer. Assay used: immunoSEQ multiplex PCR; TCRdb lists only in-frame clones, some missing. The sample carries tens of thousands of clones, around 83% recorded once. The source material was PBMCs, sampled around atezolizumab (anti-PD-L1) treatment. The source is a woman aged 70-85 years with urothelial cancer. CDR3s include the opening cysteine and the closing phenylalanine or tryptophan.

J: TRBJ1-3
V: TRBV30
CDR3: CAWSGTGGSGNTIYF

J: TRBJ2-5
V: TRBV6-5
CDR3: CASSSGGVIQETQYF

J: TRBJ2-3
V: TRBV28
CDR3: CASSPSFGLAGGDTQYF

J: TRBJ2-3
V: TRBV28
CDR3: CASSPPEGARTDTQYF

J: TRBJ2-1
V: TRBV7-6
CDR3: CASSPRGVLGPYNEQFF

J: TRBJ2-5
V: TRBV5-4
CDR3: CASSSPRQGAGQETQYF

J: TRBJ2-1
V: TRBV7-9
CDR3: CASSSGGGHNEQFF

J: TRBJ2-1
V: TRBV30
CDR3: CAWSVGASVYNEQFF

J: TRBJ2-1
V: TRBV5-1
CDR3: CASSRGQGAYNEQFF

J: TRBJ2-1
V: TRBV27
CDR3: CASSFGLAGYNEQFF

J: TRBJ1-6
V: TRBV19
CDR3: CASSSGQGDNSPLHF

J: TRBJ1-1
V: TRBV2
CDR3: CASSGEGAGTEAFF

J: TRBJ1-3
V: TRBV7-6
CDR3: CASSPLTGFGNTIYF

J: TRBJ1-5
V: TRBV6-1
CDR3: CASRAGQGVGQPQHF

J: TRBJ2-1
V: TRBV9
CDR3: CASSVGILAGELGNEQFF

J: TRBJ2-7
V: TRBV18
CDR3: CASSPQIGGTISYEQYF

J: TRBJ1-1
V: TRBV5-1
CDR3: CASRGQGMNTEAFF

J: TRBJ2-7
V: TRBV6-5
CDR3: CASSSDKYEQYF

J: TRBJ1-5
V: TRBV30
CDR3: CAWSAGGDQPQHF

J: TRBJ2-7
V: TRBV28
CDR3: CASRVTLGLAATEGYF

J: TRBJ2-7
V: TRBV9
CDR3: CASSAGLAGGLYEQYF

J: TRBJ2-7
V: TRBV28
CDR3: CASSFAGYEQYF

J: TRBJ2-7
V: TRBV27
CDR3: CASSLGLGQGYEQYF

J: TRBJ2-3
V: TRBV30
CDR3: CAWRLRGITDTQYF

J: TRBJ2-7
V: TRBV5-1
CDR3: CASSPGQLHSYEQYF

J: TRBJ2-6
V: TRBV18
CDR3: CASSPRGLAGDSGANVLTF

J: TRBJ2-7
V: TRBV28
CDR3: CASSSGLAGFSYEQYF

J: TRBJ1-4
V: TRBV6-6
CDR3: CASRSIGQGAEKLFF

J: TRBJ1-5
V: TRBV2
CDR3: CASSGSQVNQPQHF

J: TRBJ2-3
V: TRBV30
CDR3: CAWRFRGLSTDTQYF

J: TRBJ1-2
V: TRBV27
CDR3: CASSLGPGQGFYGYTF

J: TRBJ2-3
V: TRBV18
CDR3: CASSGQNTDTQYF

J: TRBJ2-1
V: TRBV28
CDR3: CASSTPGLAGSPYNEQFF

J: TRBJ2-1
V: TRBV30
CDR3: CAWSRLERYGEQFF

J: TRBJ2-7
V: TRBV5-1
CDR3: CASRSGTGTEQYF

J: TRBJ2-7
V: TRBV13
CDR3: CASSLEQGSTPYEQYF

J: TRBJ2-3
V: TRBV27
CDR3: CASSLAPGNTDTQYF

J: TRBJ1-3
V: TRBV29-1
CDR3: CSVGTGGSGNTIYF

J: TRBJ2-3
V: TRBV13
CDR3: CASTEGDTQYF

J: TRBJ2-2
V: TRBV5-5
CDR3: CASSSLADNTGELFF

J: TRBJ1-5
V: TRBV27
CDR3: CASSPQVHLTDSNQPQHF

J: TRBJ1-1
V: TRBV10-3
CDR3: CAISLTGGNTEAFF

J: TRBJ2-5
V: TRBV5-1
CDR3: CASSRTGETQYF